This T cell receptor (beta chain) derives from a study of blood T cells in healthy people across ages. Study-level results: It was not known whether donors were CMV positive (a possible confounder of expanded clonotype changes). The unsorted PBMCs prevented any conclusive comparison of naive versus antigen-experienced cells.

There are a few counts of this clonotype. Its antigen is not known. V lost 2 bases and J lost 0, with 8 bases in between. CDR1 and CDR2 (germline): LGHDT, YNNKEL (reference sequence). The CDR3 is 15 amino acids. The second PCR ran about 6 to 12 cycles with a sample-barcoded 5' primer and J-beta primers. TCRdb reprocessed the 5' RACE reads via MiXCR and lists one record per CDR3 protein. The sample lists under 2 million distinct CDR3 sequences, 34% occurring once. The receptor was derived from a woman aged 25 to 39 in good health. V gene TRBV3-1 combines with J gene TRBJ2-1; tentatively, D is TRBD2 (6 bases). The material sequenced was blood. The CDR3 bases are TGTGCCAGCAGCCAAAGCGGGCCCTCCTACAATGAGCAGTTCTTC. Amino acid sequence: CASSQSGPSYNEQFF.